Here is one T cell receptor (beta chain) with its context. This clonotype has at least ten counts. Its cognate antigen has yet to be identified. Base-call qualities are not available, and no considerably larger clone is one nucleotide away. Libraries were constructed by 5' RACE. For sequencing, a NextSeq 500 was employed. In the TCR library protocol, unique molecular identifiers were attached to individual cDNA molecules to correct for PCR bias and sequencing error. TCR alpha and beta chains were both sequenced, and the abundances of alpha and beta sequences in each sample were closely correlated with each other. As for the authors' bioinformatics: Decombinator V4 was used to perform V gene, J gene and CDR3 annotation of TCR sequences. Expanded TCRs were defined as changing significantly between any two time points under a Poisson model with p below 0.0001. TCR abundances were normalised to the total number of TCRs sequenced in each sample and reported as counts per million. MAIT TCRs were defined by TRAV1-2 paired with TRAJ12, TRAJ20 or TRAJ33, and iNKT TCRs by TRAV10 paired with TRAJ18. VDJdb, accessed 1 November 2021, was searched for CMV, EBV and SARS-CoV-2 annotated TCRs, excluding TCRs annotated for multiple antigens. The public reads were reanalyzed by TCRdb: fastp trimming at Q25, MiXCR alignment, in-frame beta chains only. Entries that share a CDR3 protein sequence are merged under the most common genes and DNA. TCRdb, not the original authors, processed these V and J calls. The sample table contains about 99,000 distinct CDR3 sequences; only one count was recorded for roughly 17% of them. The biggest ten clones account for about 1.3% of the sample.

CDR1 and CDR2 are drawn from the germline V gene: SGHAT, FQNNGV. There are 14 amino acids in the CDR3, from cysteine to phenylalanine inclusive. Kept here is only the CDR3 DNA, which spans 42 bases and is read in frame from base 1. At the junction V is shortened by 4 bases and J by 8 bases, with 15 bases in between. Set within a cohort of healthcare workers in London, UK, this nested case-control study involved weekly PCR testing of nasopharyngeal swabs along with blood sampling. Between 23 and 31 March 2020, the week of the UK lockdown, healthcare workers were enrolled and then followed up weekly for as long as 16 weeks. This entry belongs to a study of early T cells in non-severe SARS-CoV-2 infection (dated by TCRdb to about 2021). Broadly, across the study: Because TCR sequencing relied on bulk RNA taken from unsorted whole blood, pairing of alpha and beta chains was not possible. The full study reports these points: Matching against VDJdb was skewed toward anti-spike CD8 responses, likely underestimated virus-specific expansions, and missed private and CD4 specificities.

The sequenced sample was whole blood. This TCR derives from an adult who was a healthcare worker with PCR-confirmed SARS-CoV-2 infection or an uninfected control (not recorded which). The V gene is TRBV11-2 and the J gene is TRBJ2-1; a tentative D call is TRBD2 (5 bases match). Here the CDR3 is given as CASSYPTPDYEQFF. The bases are TGTGCCAGCAGCTACCCGACTCCGGACTATGAGCAGTTCTTC.